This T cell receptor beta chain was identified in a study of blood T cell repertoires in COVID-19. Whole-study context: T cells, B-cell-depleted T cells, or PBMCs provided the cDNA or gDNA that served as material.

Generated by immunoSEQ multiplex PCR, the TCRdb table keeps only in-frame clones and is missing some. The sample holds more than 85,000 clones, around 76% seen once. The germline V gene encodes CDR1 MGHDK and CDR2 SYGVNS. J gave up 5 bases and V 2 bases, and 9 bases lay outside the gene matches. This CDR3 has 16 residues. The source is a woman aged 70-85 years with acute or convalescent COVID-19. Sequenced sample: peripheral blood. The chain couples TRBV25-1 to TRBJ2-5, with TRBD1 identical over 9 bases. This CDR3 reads CASSEINRGLMETQYF. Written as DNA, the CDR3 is TGTGCCAGCAGTGAAATAAACAGGGGGCTTATGGAGACCCAGTACTTC.